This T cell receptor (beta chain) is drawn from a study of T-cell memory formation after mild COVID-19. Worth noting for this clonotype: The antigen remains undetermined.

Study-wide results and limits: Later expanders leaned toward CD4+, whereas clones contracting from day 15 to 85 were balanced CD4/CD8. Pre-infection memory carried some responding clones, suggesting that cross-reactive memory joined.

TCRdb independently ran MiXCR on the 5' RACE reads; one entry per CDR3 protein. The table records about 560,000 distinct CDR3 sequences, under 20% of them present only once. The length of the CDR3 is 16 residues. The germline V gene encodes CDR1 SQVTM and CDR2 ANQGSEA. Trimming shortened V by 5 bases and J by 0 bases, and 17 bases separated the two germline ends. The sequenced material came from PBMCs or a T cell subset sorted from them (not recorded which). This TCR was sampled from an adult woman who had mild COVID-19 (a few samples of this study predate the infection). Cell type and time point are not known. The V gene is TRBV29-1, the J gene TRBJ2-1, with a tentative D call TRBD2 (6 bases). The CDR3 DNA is TGCAGCGTTTTCCCCCACGGGAGCGGCTCCTACAATGAGCAGTTCTTC. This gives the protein CSVFPHGSGSYNEQFF.